The 5 T cell receptor beta chains reported below all come from one sample, sequenced in a study of blood T cell repertoires in COVID-19. Generated by immunoSEQ multiplex PCR, the TCRdb table keeps only in-frame clones and is missing some. The sample carries about 67,000 clones, over 70% recorded once. Sequenced: peripheral blood. The origin of the receptors is a man in his forties or fifties with active COVID-19.

The V gene is TRBV19, the J gene TRBJ2-1; 7 nucleotides agree with TRBD2. The V gene end was trimmed by 3 bases and the J gene end by 4 bases; junction bases not matched to a gene: 6. The CDR3 spans 15 residues. Germline V lookup: CDR1 LNHDA, CDR2 SQIVND (reference sequence). The CDR3 loop reads CASSMGSGMYNEQFF. The DNA for the CDR3 is TGTGCCAGTAGTATGGGAAGCGGGATGTACAATGAGCAGTTCTTC.

The count of this clone is one. The rearrangement joins TRBV5-6 to TRBJ1-1, with D tentatively TRBD1 (5 bases). V was shortened by 2 bases and J by 9 bases, with 8 bases between the two germline ends. The CDR3 consists of 11 residues. Germline CDR1 and CDR2: SGHDT and YYEEEE. The CDR3 DNA reads as TGTGCCAGCAGCTTTTCAGGGCAAGCTTTCTTT. Translated: CASSFSGQAFF.

Only a few counts were recorded for this clone. The DNA of the CDR3 is TGCGCCAGCAGCATATCCGGGACTAGCGGTGAGCAGTTCTTC. Translated: CASSISGTSGEQFF. V gene TRBV5-1 combines with J gene TRBJ2-1; 11 bases are shared with TRBD2. V gave up 4 bases and J gave up 9 bases; unmatched junction bases: 6. The CDR3 loop spans 14 amino acids. In germline, CDR1 is SGHRS, CDR2 YFSETQ.

The V and J genes are TRBV5-4 and TRBJ2-3; TRBD2 matches 10 bases. After removal of 3 bases from V and 0 bases from J, the junction contained 7 bases not matched to a gene. This CDR3 contains 17 residues. Germline CDR1 and CDR2: SGHNT and YYREEE (reference sequence). The CDR3 is CASSSDLAGGSTDTQYF. DNA of the CDR3: TGTGCCAGCAGCTCGGATTTAGCGGGAGGAAGCACAGATACGCAGTATTTT.

The genes are TRBV4-1 and TRBJ1-6, with D perhaps TRBD1 (6 bases). V gave up 1 base and J gave up 10 bases, with 20 bases separating them. CDR1 and CDR2 from the germline V gene are MGHRA and YSYEKL. CDR3 size: 17 residues. The chain's CDR3 is CASSQVLVVGGLSPLHF. In DNA, the CDR3 is TGCGCCAGCAGCCAAGTTTTAGTCGTCGGGGGGCTCTCACCCCTCCACTTT.